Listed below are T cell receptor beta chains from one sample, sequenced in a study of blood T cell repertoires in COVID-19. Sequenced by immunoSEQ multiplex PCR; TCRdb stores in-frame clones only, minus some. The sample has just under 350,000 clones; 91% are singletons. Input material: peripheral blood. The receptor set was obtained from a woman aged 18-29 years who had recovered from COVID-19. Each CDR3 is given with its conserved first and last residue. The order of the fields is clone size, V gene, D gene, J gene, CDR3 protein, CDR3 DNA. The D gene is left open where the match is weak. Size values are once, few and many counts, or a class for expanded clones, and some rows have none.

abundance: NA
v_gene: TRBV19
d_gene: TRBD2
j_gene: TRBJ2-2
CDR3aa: CASSITAGGSGELFF
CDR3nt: TGTGCCAGTAGTATTACTGCGGGGGGGTCCGGGGAGCTGTTTTTT

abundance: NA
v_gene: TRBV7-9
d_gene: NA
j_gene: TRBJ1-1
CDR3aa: CASSFQVGTEAFF
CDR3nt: TGTGCCAGCAGCTTTCAGGTTGGCACTGAAGCTTTCTTT

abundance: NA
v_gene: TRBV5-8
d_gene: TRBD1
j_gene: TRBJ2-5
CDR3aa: CASNSHRGETQYF
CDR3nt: TGTGCCAGCAATTCGCACAGGGGGGAGACCCAGTACTTC

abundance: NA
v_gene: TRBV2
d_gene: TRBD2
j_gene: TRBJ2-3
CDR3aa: CASSGTSGTDTQYF
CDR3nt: TGTGCCAGCAGTGGGACTAGCGGCACAGATACGCAGTATTTT

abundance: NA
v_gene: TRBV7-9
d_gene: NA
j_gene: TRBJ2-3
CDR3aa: CASSLIGVGSDTQYF
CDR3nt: TGTGCCAGCAGCTTAATCGGGGTTGGGTCAGATACGCAGTATTTT

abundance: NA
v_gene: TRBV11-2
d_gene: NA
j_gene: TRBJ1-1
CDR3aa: CASSLDLRGSGSFF
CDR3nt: TGTGCCAGCAGCTTAGATCTTAGGGGGTCAGGTTCTTTCTTT

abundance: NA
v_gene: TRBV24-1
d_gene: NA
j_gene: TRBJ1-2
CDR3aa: CATSDSNGYGYTF
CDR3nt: TGTGCCACCAGTGATTCAAACGGCTATGGCTACACCTTC

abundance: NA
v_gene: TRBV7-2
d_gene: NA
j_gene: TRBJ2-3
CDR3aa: CASSLGSYPMRTDTQYF
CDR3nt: TGTGCCAGCAGCTTAGGGAGCTACCCGATGCGCACAGATACGCAGTATTTT

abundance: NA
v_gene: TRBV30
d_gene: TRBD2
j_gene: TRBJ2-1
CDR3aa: CAWSVRAGGDYNEQFF
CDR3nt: TGTGCCTGGAGTGTACGGGCGGGAGGGGACTACAATGAGCAGTTCTTC

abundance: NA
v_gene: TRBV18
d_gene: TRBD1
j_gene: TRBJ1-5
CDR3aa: CASSPGTGGAGNQPQHF
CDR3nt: TGTGCCAGCTCACCCGGGACAGGGGGTGCGGGCAATCAGCCCCAGCATTTT

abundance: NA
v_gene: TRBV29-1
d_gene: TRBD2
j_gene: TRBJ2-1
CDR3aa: CSVERTSGSSDEQFF
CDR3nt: TGCAGCGTTGAGCGGACTAGCGGGAGTAGCGATGAGCAGTTCTTC

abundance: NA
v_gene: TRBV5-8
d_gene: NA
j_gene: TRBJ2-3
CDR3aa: CASSPEPGRTDTQYF
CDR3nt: TGTGCCAGCAGCCCTGAACCAGGGCGGACAGATACGCAGTATTTT

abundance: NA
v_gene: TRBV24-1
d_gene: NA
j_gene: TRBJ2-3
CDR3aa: CATAGWGDTDTQYF
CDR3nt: TGTGCCACCGCGGGGTGGGGGGACACAGATACGCAGTATTTT

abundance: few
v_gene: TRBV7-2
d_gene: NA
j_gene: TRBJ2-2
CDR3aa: CASSLLWRGGDTGELFF
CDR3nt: TGTGCCAGCAGCTTACTCTGGCGGGGCGGTGATACCGGGGAGCTGTTTTTT

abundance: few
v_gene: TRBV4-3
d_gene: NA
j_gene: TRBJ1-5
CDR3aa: CASSQDRWAGAGQPQHF
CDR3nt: TGCGCCAGCAGCCAAGATCGGTGGGCAGGGGCTGGTCAGCCCCAGCATTTT

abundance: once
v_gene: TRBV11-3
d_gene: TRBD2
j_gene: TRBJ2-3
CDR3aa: CASSPRTSGNADTQYF
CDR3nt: TGTGCCAGCAGCCCGCGGACTAGCGGGAATGCAGATACGCAGTATTTT

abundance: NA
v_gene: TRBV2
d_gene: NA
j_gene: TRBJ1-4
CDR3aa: CASSENRGSNEKLFF
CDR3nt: TGTGCCAGCAGTGAAAATAGGGGTTCTAATGAAAAACTGTTTTTT

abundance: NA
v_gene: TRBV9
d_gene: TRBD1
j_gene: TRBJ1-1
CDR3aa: CASKRTGGGGTEAFF
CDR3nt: TGTGCCAGCAAGAGGACAGGGGGCGGTGGTACTGAAGCTTTCTTT

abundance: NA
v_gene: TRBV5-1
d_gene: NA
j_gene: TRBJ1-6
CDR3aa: CASSLGPGRRGSPLHF
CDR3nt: TGCGCCAGCAGCTTGGGTCCAGGGCGGCGAGGTTCACCCCTCCACTTT

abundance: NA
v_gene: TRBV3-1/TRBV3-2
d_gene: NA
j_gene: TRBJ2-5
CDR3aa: CASSQEWGSQETQYF
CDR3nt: TGTGCCAGCAGCCAAGAGTGGGGCAGTCAAGAGACCCAGTACTTC

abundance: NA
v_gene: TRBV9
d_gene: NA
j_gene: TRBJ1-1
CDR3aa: CASSVAGGNTEAFF
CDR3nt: TGTGCCAGCAGCGTAGCAGGTGGAAACACTGAAGCTTTCTTT

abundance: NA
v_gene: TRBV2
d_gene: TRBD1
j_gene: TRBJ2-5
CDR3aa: CASSTGTGETQYF
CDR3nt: TGTGCCAGCAGTACCGGGACAGGGGAGACCCAGTACTTC

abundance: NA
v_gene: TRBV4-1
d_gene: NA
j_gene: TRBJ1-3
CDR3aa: CASSQAGSGNTIYF
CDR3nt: TGCGCCAGCAGCCAGGCAGGTTCTGGAAACACCATATATTTT

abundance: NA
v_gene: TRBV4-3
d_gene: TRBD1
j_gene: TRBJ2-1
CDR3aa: CASSQGTGGYSYNEQFF
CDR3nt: TGCGCCAGCAGCCAGGGGACAGGGGGCTACTCCTACAATGAGCAGTTCTTC

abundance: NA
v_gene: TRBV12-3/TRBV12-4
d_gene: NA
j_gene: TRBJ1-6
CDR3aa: CASSMGPGGPLHF
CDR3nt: TGTGCCAGCAGTATGGGACCGGGAGGACCCCTCCACTTT

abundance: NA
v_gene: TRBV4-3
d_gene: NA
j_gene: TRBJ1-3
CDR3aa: CASSQDVGGHGNTIYF
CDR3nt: TGCGCCAGCAGCCAAGACGTCGGGGGGCATGGAAACACCATATATTTT

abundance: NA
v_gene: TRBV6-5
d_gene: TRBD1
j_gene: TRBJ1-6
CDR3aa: CASSQGTGPSPLHF
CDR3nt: TGTGCCAGCAGCCAAGGGACAGGACCTTCACCCCTCCACTTT

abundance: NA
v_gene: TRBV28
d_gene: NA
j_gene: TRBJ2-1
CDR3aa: CASSKQESSYNEQFF
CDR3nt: TGTGCCAGCAGTAAACAGGAGAGCTCCTACAATGAGCAGTTCTTC

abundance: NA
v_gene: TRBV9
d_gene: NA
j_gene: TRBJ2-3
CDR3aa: CASSPYLGGSDTQYF
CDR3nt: TGTGCCAGCAGTCCCTACCTCGGAGGTTCAGATACGCAGTATTTT

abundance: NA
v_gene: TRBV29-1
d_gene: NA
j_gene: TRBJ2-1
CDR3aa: CSVGRLEVGYNEQFF
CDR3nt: TGCAGCGTTGGTCGGTTGGAGGTGGGATACAATGAGCAGTTCTTC

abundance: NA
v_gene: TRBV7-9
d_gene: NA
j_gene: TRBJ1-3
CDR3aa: CASSPPGRTIYF
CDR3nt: TGTGCCAGCAGCCCACCAGGCCGAACCATATATTTT

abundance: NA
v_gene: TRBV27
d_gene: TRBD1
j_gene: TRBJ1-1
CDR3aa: CASSSPRQGPIEAFF
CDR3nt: TGTGCCAGCAGTTCACCAAGACAGGGGCCGATCGAAGCTTTCTTT

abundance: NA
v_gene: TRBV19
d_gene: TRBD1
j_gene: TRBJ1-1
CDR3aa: CASSMYAGGTEAFF
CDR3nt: TGTGCCAGTAGTATGTACGCAGGGGGAACTGAAGCTTTCTTT

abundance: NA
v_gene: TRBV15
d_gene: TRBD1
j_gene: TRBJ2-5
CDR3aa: CATSRLGQNQETQYF
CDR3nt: TGTGCCACCAGCAGATTGGGACAGAACCAAGAGACCCAGTACTTC

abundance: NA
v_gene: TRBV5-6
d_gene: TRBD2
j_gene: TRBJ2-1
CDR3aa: CASSFPGGEQFF
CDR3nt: TGTGCCAGCAGCTTCCCGGGGGGTGAGCAGTTCTTC

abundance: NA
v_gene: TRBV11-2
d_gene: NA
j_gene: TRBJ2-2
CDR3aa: CASSLVSGRGGELFF
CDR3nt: TGTGCCAGCAGCTTAGTATCGGGAAGAGGCGGGGAGCTGTTTTTT

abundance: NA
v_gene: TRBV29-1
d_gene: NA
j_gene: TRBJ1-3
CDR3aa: CSAVDNPNSGNTIYF
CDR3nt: TGCAGCGCCGTTGACAACCCGAACTCTGGAAACACCATATATTTT

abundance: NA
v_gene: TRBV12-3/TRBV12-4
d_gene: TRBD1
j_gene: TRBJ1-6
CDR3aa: CASTTGGDSPLHF
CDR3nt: TGTGCCAGCACGACAGGGGGCGATTCACCCCTCCACTTT

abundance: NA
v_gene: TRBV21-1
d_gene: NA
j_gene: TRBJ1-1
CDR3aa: CASSNIRGRWNTEAFF
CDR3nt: TGTGCCAGCAGCAATATCAGGGGGCGCTGGAACACTGAAGCTTTCTTT

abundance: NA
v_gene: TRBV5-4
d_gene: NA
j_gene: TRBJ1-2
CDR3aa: CASSLAAGANYGYTF
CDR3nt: TGTGCCAGCAGCTTGGCGGCAGGGGCTAACTATGGCTACACCTTC